What follows are 32 T cell receptor beta chains derived from one specimen sequenced in a study of vaccination and CD4 T cells after COVID-19. Treatment denoted: 10-day PBMC culture with coronavirus spike peptide pools or control peptides (ViraFEST assay). No antigen has been assigned to these receptors. Researchers used the Oncomine TCR Beta short-read assay to sequence DNA from cultured CD4+ T cells. Each CDR3 protein gets one entry after TCRdb re-called the PCR reads with MiXCR. The sample yields around 19,000 distinct CDR3 sequences, approximately 49% seen once. The sample taken for sequencing was CD4+ T cells from blood, cultured in vitro. The receptors stem from a human donor who had recovered from COVID-19.

This sequence joins TRBV7-3 and TRBJ2-1; D is unresolved. Germline V lookup: CDR1 SGHTA, CDR2 FQGTGA. With 5 bases removed from V and 5 bases from J, the gap between germline ends came to 16 bases. The CDR3 is 15 amino acids. The CDR3, as DNA: TGTGCCAGCAGCCCCCAAGGGATCAGGAACAATGAGCAGTTCTTC. This gives the protein CASSPQGIRNNEQFF.

The rearrangement joins TRBV20-1 to TRBJ2-2, with 7 bases lining up with TRBD1. Germline V gene sequence: CDR1 DFQATT, CDR2 SNEGSKA (reference sequence). Trimming took 3 bases from V and 5 from J; bases not matched to a gene: 6. This CDR3 has 14 residues. This CDR3 reads CSASGQELTGELFF. The CDR3 region has the DNA TGCAGTGCTAGTGGACAGGAGTTGACCGGGGAGCTGTTTTTT.

This clonotype was counted only a few times. The rearrangement links TRBV7-9 to TRBJ2-3; tentatively, D is TRBD1 or TRBD2 (5 bases each). Looked up from germline, CDR1 is SEHNR and CDR2 is FQNEAQ (reference sequence). The ends were cut back, 4 bases at V and 0 bases at J, with 14 bases in the middle. The CDR3 runs to 16 residues. The CDR3 DNA is TGTGCCAGCAGCTCCCCCCGGGGCGCTAGCACAGATACGCAGTATTTT. Its translation is CASSSPRGASTDTQYF.

This clonotype has just a few counts. The V and J genes are TRBV7-2 and TRBJ1-1; D gene uncertain. The germline V and J ends were trimmed by 2 bases and 1 base, with 8 bases remaining between them. This CDR3 contains 14 residues. The germline V gene encodes CDR1 SGHTA and CDR2 FQGNSA. The CDR3 sequence: CASSLISGNTEAFF. CDR3 bases: TGTGCCAGCAGCTTAATTAGTGGGAACACTGAAGCTTTCTTT.

J is TRBJ2-2 and V is TRBV9; 11 positions agree with TRBD2. This CDR3 contains 19 residues. Per germline, CDR1 SGDLS and CDR2 YYNGEE. V dropped 0 bases and J dropped 6; count of bases not matched to a gene: 13. CDR3 in DNA: TGTGCCAGCAGCGTAGCCCCCAGGGCTAGCGGGAGGTATGCCGGGGAGCTGTTTTTT. It encodes CASSVAPRASGRYAGELFF.

In this sample, this clonotype turned up a few times. V gene TRBV7-3 combines with J gene TRBJ1-4; TRBD1 agrees at 7 bases. Germline trimming cut 5 bases from V and 6 bases from J; bases unmatched to any gene: 6. The CDR3 contains 14 residues. CDR1 is SGHTA and CDR2 is FQGTGA in the germline V gene. The CDR3 DNA follows: TGTGCCAGCAGCCAAGGGGGCGCCGATGAAAAACTGTTTTTT. It yields the protein CASSQGGADEKLFF.

The J gene is TRBJ1-2, the V gene TRBV28; D not certain. The CDR3 spans 14 residues. CDR1 and CDR2 from the germline V gene are MDHEN and SYDVKM. Trimming removed 6 bases from V and 4 bases from J, with 15 bases in between. The CDR3 here is CASRSVREIYGYTF. In DNA, the CDR3 is TGTGCCAGCAGGTCCGTCCGGGAGATCTATGGCTACACCTTC.

The CDR3 loop is CASTMIARNTGELFF. The CDR3 DNA follows: TGTGCCAGCACCATGATAGCCCGAAACACCGGGGAGCTGTTTTTT. This rearrangement joins TRBV5-5 to TRBJ2-2, with D hard to call. Per germline, CDR1 SGHKS and CDR2 YYEKEE (reference sequence). Trimming took 6 bases from V and 2 from J, leaving 14 bases between them. The CDR3 runs to 15 residues.

This clonotype was seen a handful of times. This rearrangement joins TRBV2 to TRBJ1-1; D call uncertain. Trimming removed 5 bases from V and 2 bases from J, with 15 bases in between. In germline, CDR1 is SNHLY, CDR2 FYNNEI. This CDR3 region has 15 residues. CDR3 region: CASSRTQSRNTEAFF. CDR3 DNA sequence: TGTGCCAGCAGTCGTACTCAAAGCAGAAACACTGAAGCTTTCTTT.

The sample holds a few counts of this clonotype. The chain uses TRBV7-2 and TRBJ2-5; 11 bases are a match to TRBD1. CDR1 is SGHTA and CDR2 is FQGNSA in the germline V gene. V lost 4 bases and J lost 5; bases outside the gene matches: 6. CDR3 size: 15 residues. The CDR3 DNA is TGTGCCAGCAGCTCAGGACAGGGGGCGAAGGAGACCCAGTACTTC. It is translated as CASSSGQGAKETQYF.

This chain connects TRBV27 to TRBJ1-6; D is unclear. The CDR3 has 14 residues. CDR1 and CDR2 from the germline V gene are MNHEY and SMNVEV (reference sequence). V was shortened by 7 bases and J by 3 bases, with 10 bases between the two germline ends. CDR3 sequence reads: CASTPGRYNSPLHF. The CDR3 DNA reads TGTGCCAGCACTCCGGGTCGCTATAATTCACCCCTCCACTTT.

V usage is TRBV4-1 and J usage is TRBJ1-5; D remains ambiguous. The V end lost 1 base, the J end lost 4 bases, and 11 bases lay between the germline ends. The CDR3 runs 15 residues. The V gene's germline CDR1 is MGHRA and CDR2 YSYEKL. CDR3: CASSQAARQNQPQHF. In DNA form, the CDR3 reads TGCGCCAGCAGCCAAGCGGCCAGGCAAAATCAGCCCCAGCATTTT.

This clonotype was counted once. The chain is built from TRBV20-1 and TRBJ2-1; 10 bases are a match to TRBD2. The V gene's germline CDR1 is DFQATT and CDR2 SNEGSKA (reference sequence). V dropped 5 bases and J dropped 0; count of bases not matched to a gene: 13. The CDR3 length is 18 residues. DNA of the CDR3: TGCAGTGCTCGGGGGGAGCGGGAGGGCGAGAGCTCCTACAATGAGCAGTTCTTC. It yields the protein CSARGEREGESSYNEQFF.

This clonotype has a handful of counts. This chain joins TRBV6-2 or TRBV6-3 and TRBJ2-3; D gene uncertain. Deletions cut 8 bases from V and 2 bases from J, with 14 bases between. Germline V gene sequence: CDR1 MNHEY, CDR2 SVGEGT. The CDR3 contains 14 residues. The CDR3 region is CASGPSRNTDTQYF. CDR3 in DNA: TGTGCCAGCGGTCCATCGCGGAACACAGATACGCAGTATTTT.

The V and J genes are TRBV6-2 or TRBV6-3 and TRBJ2-2; D is ambiguous. The germline V gene has CDR1 MNHEY and CDR2 SVGEGT. This CDR3 comprises 13 residues. V was trimmed by 7 bases and J by 7 bases, leaving 13 bases between them. CDR3 in DNA: TGTGCCAGCACTTTCAGTCTCGGCGGGGAGCTGTTTTTT. Protein: CASTFSLGGELFF.

The J gene is TRBJ2-7, the V gene TRBV6-1; D unresolved. The V gene's germline CDR1 is MNHNS and CDR2 SASEGT. The CDR3 is made up of 15 amino acids. Trimming took 5 bases from V and 0 from J, leaving 14 bases between them. The CDR3 region has the DNA TGTGCCAGCAGTCTCCCCGCACGGAACTCCTACGAGCAGTACTTC. This codes for CASSLPARNSYEQYF.

This clonotype was seen once. This chain joins TRBV5-6 and TRBJ1-2; D gene uncertain. This CDR3 has 12 amino acids. Trimming left V 0 bases short and J 4 bases short, with 4 bases between. Germline V CDR1 and CDR2: SGHDT, YYEEEE. The CDR3 protein is CASSLASYGYTF. CDR3 nucleotide sequence: TGTGCCAGCAGCTTGGCCAGCTATGGCTACACCTTC.

This clonotype showed up just a few times. The chain joins TRBV7-8 to TRBJ2-1; D might be TRBD1 (6 bases). Between the trimmed V and J ends, which lost 2 bases and 2 bases, there was a span of 13 bases. The CDR3 is 16 amino acids. Germline V gene data show CDR1 as SGHVS and CDR2 as FQNEAQ. The CDR3 bases are TGTGCCAGCAGCTTACGGGACACACCAACCTACAATGAGCAGTTCTTC. This sequence encodes CASSLRDTPTYNEQFF.

V is TRBV19 and J is TRBJ1-2; TRBD1 matches at 8 bases. The V gene end was trimmed by 3 bases and the J gene end by 2 bases; junction bases not matched to a gene: 2. Germline assignment: CDR1 LNHDA and CDR2 SQIVND (reference sequence). The CDR3 totals 14 residues. CDR3 DNA sequence: TGTGCCAGTAGTATTTCAGGGGGCAACTATGGCTACACCTTC. Its translation: CASSISGGNYGYTF.

The V and J genes are TRBV20-1 and TRBJ2-7, with 10 positions matching TRBD2. Germline CDR1 reads DFQATT; CDR2 reads SNEGSKA (reference sequence). This CDR3 contains 13 residues. V gave up 5 bases and J gave up 4 bases; unmatched junction bases: 5. CDR3 loop: CSASGTSEYEQYF. CDR3 nucleotide sequence: TGCAGTGCTTCCGGGACTAGCGAATACGAGCAGTACTTC.

The J gene is TRBJ1-1, the V gene TRBV12-3 or TRBV12-4, with D perhaps matching TRBD1 (6 bases). The CDR3 consists of 17 residues. The V and J ends lost 7 bases and 11 bases respectively, with 32 bases between them. The CDR3: CASIPEGVGGGERWAFF. The CDR3 DNA sequence: TGTGCCAGCATCCCCGAGGGGGTGGGAGGGGGTGAACGTTGGGCTTTCTTT.

The chain's CDR3 is CASSLIFRTPPRDGYTF. The CDR3, as DNA: TGTGCCAGCAGTTTAATCTTTCGTACTCCCCCGAGGGATGGCTACACCTTC. The V call is TRBV12-3 or TRBV12-4, the J call TRBJ1-2; D uncertain. The CDR3 extends over 17 amino acids. The V gene lost 2 bases and the J gene lost 6 bases, with 22 bases spanning the gap.

The V call is TRBV7-9, the J call TRBJ2-7; D gene unclear. Looked up from germline, CDR1 is SEHNR and CDR2 is FQNEAQ (reference sequence). Trimming took off 1 base at V and 5 bases at J, with 15 bases between the two ends. This CDR3 spans 15 amino acids. DNA for the CDR3: TGTGCCAGCAGCTTAGGGACGCAGGTCAGGAACGAGCAGTACTTC. Translation gives CASSLGTQVRNEQYF.

This clonotype was recorded a few times. This sequence joins TRBV7-8 and TRBJ1-2; TRBD1 matches at 11 bases. Looked up from germline, CDR1 is SGHVS and CDR2 is FQNEAQ. The V segment lost 6 bases and the J segment 5 bases; nucleotides outside the gene matches: 14. The CDR3 is 17 amino acids. CDR3 in amino acids: CASRSSRDRGMGYGYTF. DNA for the CDR3: TGTGCCAGCAGAAGTAGTCGGGACAGGGGGATGGGTTATGGCTACACCTTC.

The CDR3 DNA is TGTGCCAGCTCCAATTTATGGGAGCAGTACTTC. This sequence encodes CASSNLWEQYF. The chain recombines TRBV18 with TRBJ2-7; D ambiguous. Trimming took 6 bases from V and 7 from J, leaving 10 bases between them. Germline V gene lookup returns CDR1 KGHSH and CDR2 LQKENI. The CDR3 length is 11 residues.

The rearrangement links TRBV19 to TRBJ1-1; TRBD1 is a possible D gene (5 bases). The CDR3 has 13 residues. Germline V gene lookup returns CDR1 LNHDA and CDR2 SQIVND (reference sequence). V was shortened by 2 bases and J by 11 bases, with 15 bases between the two germline ends. The CDR3 nucleotides are TGTGCCAGTAGTATACCCTTGGCAGGGAGGGCTTTCTTT. Protein: CASSIPLAGRAFF.

The chain joins TRBV7-6 to TRBJ1-6, with 7 bases aligning to TRBD1. The V segment lost 3 bases and the J segment 8 bases; nucleotides outside the gene matches: 4. This CDR3 has 14 amino acids. In germline, CDR1 is SGHVS, CDR2 FNYEAQ. The CDR3, as DNA: TGTGCCAGCAGCTTTGGAGACAGGGATTCACCCCTCCACTTT. Protein sequence: CASSFGDRDSPLHF.

The rearrangement joins TRBV20-1 to TRBJ2-3; 10 bases are shared with TRBD2. CDR1 is DFQATT and CDR2 is SNEGSKA in the germline V gene (reference sequence). J was trimmed by 5 bases and V by 1 base; bases with no gene match: 3. The CDR3 covers 14 residues. This chain's CDR3 is CSARVAGGLDTQYF. The CDR3 DNA sequence: TGCAGTGCTAGAGTAGCGGGGGGCCTAGATACGCAGTATTTT.

This clonotype was counted between two and nine times. The chain employs TRBV20-1 and TRBJ1-1; D is unclear. This CDR3 is built from 12 residues. The germline V and J ends were trimmed by 1 base and 8 bases, with 11 bases remaining between them. The germline V gene has CDR1 DFQATT and CDR2 SNEGSKA (reference sequence). The CDR3 bases are TGCAGTGCTAGAGTTCCAGATTGGGAAGCTTTCTTT. Translation gives CSARVPDWEAFF.

This sequence joins TRBV7-8 and TRBJ2-5; no clear D. Trimming pared 3 bases from V and 5 bases from J, leaving 4 bases between. Germline assignment: CDR1 SGHVS and CDR2 FQNEAQ. The CDR3 totals 11 residues. This CDR3 is CASSFGETQYF. The CDR3 DNA follows: TGTGCCAGCAGCTTTGGGGAGACCCAGTACTTC.

In this sample, this clonotype turned up once. The V call is TRBV19, the J call TRBJ2-7, with a tentative D call TRBD2 (5 bases). The CDR3 is 12 amino acids. The V end lost 3 bases, the J end lost 3 bases, and 6 bases lay between the germline ends. CDR1 is LNHDA and CDR2 is SQIVND in the germline V gene (reference sequence). The CDR3 DNA reads as TGTGCCAGTAGTATCCGGGGCTACGAGCAGTACTTC. Its translation: CASSIRGYEQYF.

V usage is TRBV6-5 and J usage is TRBJ1-2, with D unresolved. The CDR3 has 14 amino acids. V lost 2 bases, J lost 4 bases, and 11 bases lay in between. The germline CDR1 and CDR2 sequences are MNHEY and SVGAGI. The CDR3 DNA reads as TGTGCCAGCAGTTACGGAGGCACTCTCTATGGCTACACCTTC. Its translation is CASSYGGTLYGYTF.